This entry describes one T cell receptor beta chain. This clonotype was seen a handful of times. This clone's antigen is unknown. Qualities for individual bases were not recorded, and no much larger clone is one base off. These data originate in a study of T cells in Graves' hyperthyroidism and ophthalmopathy (dated by TCRdb to between 2019 and 2020). Regarding the complete study: TCR V-J signatures able to tell the groups apart were searched for in a discovery cohort of more than 90 patients, of whom under 45 had Graves' ophthalmopathy and 57 had stable Graves' hyperthyroidism. Prospective prediction of ophthalmopathy was tested in an independent validation cohort of fewer than 20 hyperthyroidism patients and some 17 patients who later progressed to ophthalmopathy. The 75 to 100 discovery patients were randomly split 7:3 into training and test sets. The study also compared thyroid tissue and blood T-cell repertoires from roughly six Graves' hyperthyroidism patients. Following sampling, methimazole starting at 30 mg daily was given to hyperthyroidism patients, and high-dose intravenous methylprednisolone was given to ophthalmopathy patients. The paper describes TCR Vbeta CDR3 sequencing of 140 or so peripheral blood samples, made up of roughly 40 ophthalmopathy patients, some 80 hyperthyroidism patients and around 17 progressor patients.

Graves' hyperthyroidism was defined as stable when no progression to ophthalmopathy occurred over 18 months of follow-up. The hyperthyroidism patients were between 18 and 65 years old and newly diagnosed, with a disease duration of less than 2 months. The study excluded patients with uncontrolled infections, other autoimmune diseases, pregnancy or lactation. Clinical symptoms, serum thyroxine and TRAb, thyroid ultrasound, and orbital computed tomography formed the basis for the diagnoses. Total RNA was extracted using Trizol reagent, and RNA quality was assessed on an Agilent 2100 Bioanalyzer. On the study overall, not on this receptor specifically: In validation, progression to ophthalmopathy was predicted by the model with roughly 71% sensitivity and 72.22% specificity, a median of around 5.9 months before onset. Most expanded thyroid clonotypes (frequency above 0.001) were also detected in blood, suggesting blood repertoires may reflect thyroid immune responses. No statistical method was used to set the sample size in advance, and investigators knew the group allocation. In cross-validation, a model built on a 13 V-J signature told ophthalmopathy apart from stable hyperthyroidism with under 90% sensitivity and about 81% specificity, and in testing the same model reached 80%/75%.

The CDR3 contains 16 residues, cysteine and phenylalanine counted. Only the CDR3 DNA is retained, 48 bases long and in frame from the first base. CDR1 and CDR2, per the germline V gene, are SGHVS and FNYEAQ. Amplification of TCR beta CDR3 regions was carried out from RNA transcripts. The TCR CDR3 was subjected to a first round of RT-PCR using the HTBI primer set and the Qiagen OneStep RT-PCR kit. Libraries were constructed in a second round of multiplex PCR, after which size selection and purification were performed. Paired-end sequencing of the libraries was performed with 100 bp reads on an Illumina HiSeq2000. Per the authors' processing: Raw data were processed with SOAPnuke, discarding reads with adapters, uncalled bases, mean Phred below 15, or no exact constant-primer or identifier match. High-quality paired reads were merged using COPE v1.2.5, and each unique nucleotide sequence was defined as a clonotype. Clonotypes were aligned to IMGT TRBV, TRBD and TRBJ reference segments using MiTCR v1.1. The analysis was restricted to V-J combinations with a frequency above 0.0001, which together covered over 99% of the repertoires. A TCS score was defined as the ratio between F50 (clonal expansion) and ExV (chaos), using BLOSUM62-based TCRdist between CDR3 peptides within each V-J. Welch's t-statistics and random forest reduced around 520 V-J features to 13, which were used in a naive Bayes classifier (R e1071). The similarity between thyroid and blood repertoires was quantified using the Morisita-Horn index. TCRdb reworked the public reads: Q25 trimming with fastp, MiXCR clone assembly, productive beta chains retained. Identical CDR3 protein sequences are pooled into one entry, listed with their most common genes and DNA. The V and J calls and clone size come from TCRdb's table, not from the authors' own analysis. This sample lists approximately 500,000 distinct CDR3 sequences; around 46% were detected once. The top ten clonotypes cover about 7.8% of the sample.

Sequenced input: peripheral blood or thyroid tissue (not recorded which). The clonotype comes from a woman younger than 35 with Graves' hyperthyroidism. This sequence uses TRBV7-6 and TRBJ2-5, and the D gene may be TRBD2, 5 bases matching. The end of the DNA is better explained by TRBJ2-1, so the J call may be wrong. The nucleotide sequence reads TGTGCCAGCAGCCCTCTTTATGGGGAGACACACAATGAGCAGTTCTTC. This codes for CASSPLYGETHNEQFF.